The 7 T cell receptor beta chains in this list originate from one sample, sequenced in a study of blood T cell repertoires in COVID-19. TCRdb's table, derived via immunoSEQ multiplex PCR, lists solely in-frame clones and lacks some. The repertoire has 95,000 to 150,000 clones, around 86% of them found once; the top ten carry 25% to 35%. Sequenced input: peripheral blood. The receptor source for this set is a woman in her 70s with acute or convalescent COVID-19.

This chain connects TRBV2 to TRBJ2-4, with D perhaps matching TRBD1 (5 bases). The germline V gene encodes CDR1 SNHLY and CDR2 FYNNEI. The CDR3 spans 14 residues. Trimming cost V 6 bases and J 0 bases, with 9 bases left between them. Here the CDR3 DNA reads TGTGCCAGCAGCCGACAGCAAGCCAAAAACATTCAGTACTTC. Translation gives CASSRQQAKNIQYF.

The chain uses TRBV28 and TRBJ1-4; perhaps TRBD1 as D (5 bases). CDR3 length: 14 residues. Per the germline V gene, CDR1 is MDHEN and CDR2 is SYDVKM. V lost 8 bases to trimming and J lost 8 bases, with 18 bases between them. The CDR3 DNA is TGTGCCAGCCACCCGGGGGGGGGTAGGGAAAAACTGTTTTTT. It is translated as CASHPGGGREKLFF.

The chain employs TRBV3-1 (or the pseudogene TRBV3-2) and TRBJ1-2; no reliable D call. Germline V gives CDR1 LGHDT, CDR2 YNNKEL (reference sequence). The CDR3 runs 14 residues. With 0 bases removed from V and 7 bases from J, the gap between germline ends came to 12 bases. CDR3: CASSQEGGDRGYTF. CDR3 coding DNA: TGTGCCAGCAGCCAAGAGGGAGGAGATCGTGGCTACACCTTC.

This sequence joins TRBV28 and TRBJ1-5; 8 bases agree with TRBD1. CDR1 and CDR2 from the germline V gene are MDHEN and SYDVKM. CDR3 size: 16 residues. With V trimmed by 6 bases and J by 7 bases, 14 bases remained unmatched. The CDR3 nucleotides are TGTGCCAGCAGCCGCACGCAGGGGGCTGTCTGGCAGCCCCAGCATTTT. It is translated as CASSRTQGAVWQPQHF.

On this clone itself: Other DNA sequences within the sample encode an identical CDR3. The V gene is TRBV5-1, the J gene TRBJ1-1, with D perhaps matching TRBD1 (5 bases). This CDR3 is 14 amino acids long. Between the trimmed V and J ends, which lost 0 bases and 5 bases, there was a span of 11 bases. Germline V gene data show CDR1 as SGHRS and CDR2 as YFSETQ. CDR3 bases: TGCGCCAGCAGCTTGGGGCGGGGGAGGACTGAAGCTTTCTTT. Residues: CASSLGRGRTEAFF.

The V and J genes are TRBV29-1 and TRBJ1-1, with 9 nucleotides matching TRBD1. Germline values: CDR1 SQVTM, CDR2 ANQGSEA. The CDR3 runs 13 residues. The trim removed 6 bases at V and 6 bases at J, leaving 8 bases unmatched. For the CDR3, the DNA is TGCAGCGTGAGGGGGGACAGGGCTTCTGAAGCTTTCTTT. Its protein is CSVRGDRASEAFF.

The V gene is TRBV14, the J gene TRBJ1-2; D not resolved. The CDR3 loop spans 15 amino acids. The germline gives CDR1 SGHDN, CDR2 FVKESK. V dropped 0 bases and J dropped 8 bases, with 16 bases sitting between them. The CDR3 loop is CASSQETGHRGGYTF. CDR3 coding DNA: TGTGCCAGCAGCCAAGAAACCGGCCACCGGGGAGGCTACACCTTC. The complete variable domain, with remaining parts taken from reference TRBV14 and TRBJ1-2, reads EAGVTQFPSHSVIEKGQTVTLRCDPISGHDNLYWYRRVMGKEIKFLLHFVKESKQDESGMPNNRFLAERTGGTYSTLKVQPAELEDSGVYFCASSQETGHRGGYTFGSGTRLTVV.